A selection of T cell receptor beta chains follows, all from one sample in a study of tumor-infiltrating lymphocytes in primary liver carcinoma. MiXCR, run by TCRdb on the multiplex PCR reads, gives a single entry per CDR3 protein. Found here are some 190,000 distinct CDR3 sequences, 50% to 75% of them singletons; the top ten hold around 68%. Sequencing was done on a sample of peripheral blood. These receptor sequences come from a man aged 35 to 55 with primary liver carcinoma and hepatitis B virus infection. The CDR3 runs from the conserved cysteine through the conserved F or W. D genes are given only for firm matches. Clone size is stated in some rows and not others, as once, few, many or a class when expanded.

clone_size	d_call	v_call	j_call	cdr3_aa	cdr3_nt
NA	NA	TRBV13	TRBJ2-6	CASSLTSFSSGANVPTF	TGTGCCAGCAGCTTAACATCCTTTAGCTCTGGGGCCAACGTCCCGACTTTC
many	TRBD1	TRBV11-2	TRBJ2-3	CASSLGQGAGDTQYF	TGTGCCAGCAGCCTGGGACAGGGGGCCGGAGATACGCAGTATTTT
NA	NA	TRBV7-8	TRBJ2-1	CASSLVGGTNNEQFF	TGTGCCAGCAGCTTAGTAGGCGGGACCAACAATGAGCAGTTCTTC
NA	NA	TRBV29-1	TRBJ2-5	CSVSWGEAAKVETHYF	TGCAGCGTCTCTTGGGGGGAGGCCGCTAAGGTGGAGACCCATTACTTC
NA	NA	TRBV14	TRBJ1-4	CASSQGRVLDKLFF	TGTGCCAGCAGCCAGGGGAGGGTTCTTGATAAACTGTTTTTT
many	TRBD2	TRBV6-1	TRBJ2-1	CASSSLAVSYNEQFF	TGTGCCAGCAGTTCTCTAGCGGTCTCCTACAATGAGCAGTTCTTC
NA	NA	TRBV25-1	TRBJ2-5	CASSEYEDRDKTQYF	TGTGCCAGCAGTGAATATGAGGACCGGGATAAGACCCAGTACTTC
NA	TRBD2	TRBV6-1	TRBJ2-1	CASSENLRGLGVYNEQSF	TGTGCCAGCAGTGAAAACCTTAGAGGACTAGGGGTCTACAATGAGCAGTCCTTC
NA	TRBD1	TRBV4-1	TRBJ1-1	CASSQGGGGTEAFF	TGCGCCAGCAGCCAAGGAGGGGGCGGCACTGAAGCTTTCTTT
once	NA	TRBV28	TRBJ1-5	CASSSEGGGNRQPQHF	TGTGCCAGCAGTTCGGAAGGAGGGGGAAATCGTCAGCCCCAGCATTTT
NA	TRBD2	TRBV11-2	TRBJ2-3	CASSLVRLAWTDTQYF	TGTGCCAGCAGCTTAGTGAGACTAGCGTGGACAGATACGCAGTATTTT
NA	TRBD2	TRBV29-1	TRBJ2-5	CSAQGPGGETQCF	TGCAGCGCTCAGGGCCCGGGAGGGGAGACCCAGTGCTTC
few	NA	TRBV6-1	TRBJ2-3	CASSEDRGVGTDTQYF	TGTGCCAGCAGTGAAGACCGGGGAGTGGGCACAGATACGCAGTATTTT
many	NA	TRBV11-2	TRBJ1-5	CASSSQGKDQPQHF	TGTGCCAGCAGCTCCCAAGGGAAAGATCAGCCCCAGCATTTT
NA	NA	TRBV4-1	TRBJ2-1	CASSPPGTTSYNEQFF	TGCGCCAGCAGCCCCCCGGGGACGACAAGCTACAATGAGCAGTTCTTC
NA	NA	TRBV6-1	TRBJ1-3	CASLRKSSGNTIYF	TGTGCCAGCCTACGGAAGAGCTCTGGAAACACCATATATTTT
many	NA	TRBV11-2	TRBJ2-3	CASSFRSSWGAGTDTQYF	TGTGCCAGCAGCTTCAGGAGTAGTTGGGGGGCGGGCACAGATACGCAGTATTTT
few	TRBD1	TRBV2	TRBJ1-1	CASSNDRGGTEAFF	TGTGCCAGCAGTAATGACAGGGGAGGTACTGAAGCTTTCTTT
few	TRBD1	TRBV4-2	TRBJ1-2	CASSQDVGTDYGYTF	TGTGCCAGCAGCCAAGACGTTGGGACAGACTATGGCTACACCTTC
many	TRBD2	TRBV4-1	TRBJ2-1	CASSQEGGSGTSNTFF	TGCGCCAGCAGCCAAGAAGGGGGGTCGGGGACTAGTAACACGTTCTTC
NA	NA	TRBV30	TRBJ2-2	CAWSLGLRTGELFF	TGTGCCTGGAGTCTCGGTCTCCGCACCGGGGAGCTGTTTTTT